The 5 T cell receptor beta chains presented below share a single source sample, sequenced in a study of early T cells in non-severe SARS-CoV-2 infection. TCRdb fed the 5' RACE reads into MiXCR, producing one record per CDR3 protein. The sample holds about 72,000 distinct CDR3 sequences; around 10% are singletons and the top ten take 6.5% to 8.5%. Sequencing used whole blood, obtained at baseline. These receptors were taken from an adult who was a healthcare worker with PCR-confirmed SARS-CoV-2 infection or an uninfected control (not recorded which).

V is TRBV7-2 and J is TRBJ2-2, with 9 nucleotides matching TRBD2. CDR1 and CDR2 from the germline V gene are SGHTA and FQGNSA. The V gene end was trimmed by 1 base and the J gene end by 7 bases; junction bases not matched to a gene: 4. The length of the CDR3 is 15 residues. CDR3: CASSLVLAGGGELFF. CDR3 sequence (DNA): TGTGCCAGCAGCTTAGTACTAGCGGGTGGCGGGGAGCTGTTTTTT.

This clonotype was counted only a few times. The V and J genes are TRBV6-6 and TRBJ1-1, with D possibly being TRBD1 (6 bases). CDR1 MNHNY and CDR2 SVGAGI come from the germline V gene (reference sequence). V was pared by 2 bases and J by 1 base, with 11 bases between. This CDR3 spans 15 amino acids. CDR3 DNA: TGTGCCAGCAGTTACGGCAGGGGCACGAACACTGAAGCTTTCTTT. It specifies CASSYGRGTNTEAFF.

This sequence joins TRBV4-2 and TRBJ2-1; no firm D call. Deletions cut 0 bases from V and 1 base from J, with 7 bases between. Looked up from germline, CDR1 is LGHNA and CDR2 is YNFKEQ. CDR3 size: 15 residues. The CDR3 here is CASSQDLLSYNEQFF. CDR3 nucleotides: TGTGCCAGCAGCCAAGATCTCCTATCCTACAATGAGCAGTTCTTC.

Points on this clonotype: The junction departs from the called germline gene at one end, perhaps through a read error. J is TRBJ1-5 and V is TRBV6-1, with D unclear. CDR1 is MNHNS and CDR2 is SASEGT in the germline V gene. CDR3 length equals 16 residues. DNA for the CDR3: TGTGCCAGCAGTGAAGCGGGCCAGCGTAGCAATCAGCGCCAGCATTTT. Its protein product is CASSEAGQRSNQRQHF.

The chain recombines TRBV5-1 with TRBJ1-6, with TRBD1 identical over 9 bases. Trimming cost V 3 bases and J 6 bases; bases outside gene matches: 4. This CDR3 has 15 amino acids. CDR1 and CDR2 (germline): SGHRS, YFSETQ. CDR3 sequence (DNA): TGCGCCAGCAGCTGGGAGGACAGGGGTAATTCACCCCTCCACTTT. This translates into CASSWEDRGNSPLHF.